This TCR beta chain was recovered during a study of early stage breast cancer tumors. Study results and limitations: Bulk DNA sequencing of unsorted cells missed chain pairing and markers. Comparing each tissue with blood distinguished tumor from normal in most of the 16 patients. Tumors had about 2.5-fold higher T cell density and higher clonality than adjacent normal breast tissue. Enriched TCRB sequences shared across patients were mostly commonly generated sequences.

On this clone: What it binds is not known.

Some clones are missing from TCRdb's copy, which holds only in-frame ones; the method was immunoSEQ multiplex PCR. This sample has 50,000 or so clones, with roughly 84% found just once. The V end was cut by 4 bases, the J end by 3 bases, with 14 bases between. This CDR3 has 15 residues. CDR1 is SGDLS, CDR2 YYNGEE, per germline. This TCR derives from a person aged 45-65 years with breast cancer. The sequenced sample was blood. The chain couples TRBV9 to TRBJ1-5, with D tentatively TRBD1 (6 bases). DNA of the CDR3: TGTGCCAGCAGCACCCAAGGACAGTTCAATCAGCCCCAGCATTTT. This gives the protein CASSTQGQFNQPQHF.